A selection of T cell receptor beta chains follows, all from one sample in a study of regulatory T cells in long-lasting Graves disease. TCRdb re-derived calls from the multiplex PCR reads in MiXCR, one entry per CDR3 protein. The data show hundreds of thousands of distinct CDR3 sequences, roughly 14% seen once. A further study also used this sample, focusing on T cells in Graves' hyperthyroidism and ophthalmopathy.

Material: peripheral blood mononuclear cells (PBMCs), obtained at new diagnosis, from a patient treated with antithyroid drugs. The receptors stem from a man aged 25-40 years with Graves disease. Each CDR3 is given with its conserved first and last residue. D genes are given only for firm matches. Clone size is stated in some rows and not others, as once, few, many or a class when expanded.

NA | NA | TRBJ1-2 | TRBV30 | CAWTRYTF | TGTGCCTGGACTAGGTACACCTTC
NA | NA | TRBJ1-3 | TRBV5-1 | CASRGDSGDTIYF | TGCGCCAGCAGAGGAGACTCTGGAGACACCATATATTTT
NA | TRBD2 | TRBJ2-7 | TRBV28 | CASRGNGLAGEDDEQYF | TGTGCCAGCAGGGGGAATGGACTAGCGGGAGAGGATGACGAGCAGTACTTC
NA | NA | TRBJ2-3 | TRBV7-9 | CASSLISGGNTDTQYF | TGTGCCAGCAGTTTAATCTCCGGAGGTAACACAGATACGCAGTATTTT
few | NA | TRBJ2-7 | TRBV20-1 | CSASRRGHEQYF | TGCAGTGCTAGCCGCAGGGGCCACGAGCAGTACTTC
many | NA | TRBJ2-7 | TRBV2 | CASGARWGPPSYEQYF | TGTGCCAGCGGAGCGAGGTGGGGTCCCCCTAGCTACGAGCAGTACTTC
many | NA | TRBJ2-7 | TRBV2 | CASSEEGQGIIYEQYF | TGTGCCAGCAGTGAGGAGGGTCAGGGGATTATCTACGAGCAGTACTTC
few | TRBD2 | TRBJ2-7 | TRBV27 | CASSDRDYGIVPYEQYF | TGTGCCAGCAGTGACCGGGACTATGGGATTGTGCCCTACGAGCAGTACTTC
many | NA | TRBJ1-1 | TRBV2 | CASSVYGNTEAFF | TGTGCCAGCAGTGTCTATGGGAACACTGAAGCTTTCTTT
few | TRBD2 | TRBJ2-1 | TRBV6-2/TRBV6-3 | CASSYGALAVSSYNEQFF | TGTGCCAGCAGTTACGGGGCTCTAGCGGTGAGCTCCTACAATGAGCAGTTCTTC
NA | TRBD2 | TRBJ2-3 | TRBV6-2/TRBV6-3 | CASSPSGSGSQSQYF | TGTGCCAGCAGTCCTAGCGGGAGTGGGTCCCAATCGCAGTATTTT
many | NA | TRBJ1-2 | TRBV2 | CASSSGGSYGYTF | TGTGCCAGCAGTTCCGGGGGGTCCTATGGCTACACCTTC
NA | TRBD1 | TRBJ2-6 | TRBV5-1 | CASQRGQEGSYSGANVLTF | TGCGCCAGCCAGAGGGGACAGGAGGGTTCCTACTCTGGGGCCAACGTCCTGACTTTC
NA | TRBD2 | TRBJ2-4 | TRBV27 | CATRGLGDIQYF | TGTGCCACCAGGGGACTAGGAGACATTCAGTACTTC